This entry features one TCR beta chain sequence. It has no known antigen specificity. Per-base qualities were not stored, and no clone one base away is much larger. This specimen belongs to a study of cytomegalovirus exposure and HLA in healthy donors (dated by TCRdb to 2015 to 2018). Regarding the research as a whole: A later analysis indicated that the 95 to 150 validation repertoires were generated on the platform also employed for the 700 or so repertoires of the first cohort. Besides the first cohort of roughly 660 subjects, a separate validation cohort made up of roughly 130 different subjects was used. The study aimed to test whether cataloging public T cell receptors could reveal signatures of past pathogen exposure. To predict cytomegalovirus infection status, the study combined high-throughput TCR immunosequencing, statistical association of individual TCRs with disease status, and machine learning. What the study reported, not specific to this receptor: While some public TCRs were present in many individuals, most TCR sequences turned up only very rarely across donors. A few of the identified cytomegalovirus-associated TCR beta chains were confirmed in vitro to be specific for cytomegalovirus antigens. The study gave a list of 150 to 200 TCR beta chains associated with cytomegalovirus. A later analysis found that TCRs clustered in the first cohort also tended to co-occur in the 100 to 150 validation repertoires, with approximately 95% of cluster scores above 0. A later analysis had no HLA typing for the validation cohort, so co-occurrence there was scored across all 110 or so repertoires. The classifier was reported to diagnose cytomegalovirus status with high specificity and sensitivity in both the original and validation cohorts. The authors suggested that the approach could potentially be extended to other disease states and immunological phenotypes.

The method behind the library was the immunoSEQ multiplex PCR assay. Turning to the authors' computational methods: A statistical classification framework was built for diagnosing cytomegalovirus status from the catalog of TCR beta chain sequences. As stored in TCRdb, this immuneACCESS dataset retains in-frame rearrangements with V and J assigned. A fraction of the clones does not appear; measured against another copy, unresolved V genes explain less than half of the discrepancy, and the remainder lacks a known reason. V and J calls and clone size are as listed in that table; D and trimming were resolved from the DNA. The sample has roughly 100,000 clones on record, about 85% of them singletons. The biggest ten clones account for more than 1.5% of the sample. Separate from the approximately 730-subject first cohort, the validation cohort of 95 to 150 subjects was the group to which the donors belonged.

The sequence was obtained from a woman aged 18-29 years in good health and CMV-seropositive. Sample: PBMCs.

At the DNA level, the sequence is TGCGCCAGCAGTGAGGGTAGCGGGGGACCGCGGTACAATGAGCAGTTCTTC. Its protein product is CASSEGSGGPRYNEQFF. The sequence is built from TRBV10-2 and TRBJ2-1; TRBD2 agrees with 9 junctional bases. The cysteine opens and the phenylalanine closes a CDR3 of 17 amino acids. Here the CDR3 DNA is all that survives: 51 bases in frame from base 1. The germline V gene gives CDR1 as WSHSY and CDR2 as SAAADI. The germline V and J ends show losses of 2 bases and 4 bases respectively, and no gene match explains 9 bases of the junction.